Below are 24 T cell receptor beta chains sequenced from a single sample in a study of OX40 agonist ivuxolimab in advanced cancers. The assay was immunoSEQ multiplex PCR, and TCRdb's table has in-frame clones only and misses some. The sample shows 100,000 or so clones, about 96% of them seen only once. This specimen was CD4+ or CD8+ T cells sorted from blood, taken in a trial of the OX40 agonist ivuxolimab. All receptors derive from an adult with an advanced solid tumor such as melanoma, head and neck, liver or kidney cancer.

DNA for the CDR3: TGTGCCAGCAGCGACCACAGGGGTATGAACACTGAAGCTTTCTTT. Its translation is CASSDHRGMNTEAFF. The gene calls are TRBV9 and TRBJ1-1, with 7 bases identical to TRBD1. The V and J ends lost 3 bases and 0 bases, in that order; junction bases with no gene match: 5. The CDR3 spans 15 residues. Looked up from germline, CDR1 is SGDLS and CDR2 is YYNGEE. The full variable domain, its missing parts supplied by reference TRBV9 and TRBJ1-1, is DSGVTQTPKHLITATGQRVTLRCSPRSGDLSVYWYQQSLDQGLQFLIQYYNGEERAKGNILERFSAQQFPDLHSELNLSSLELGDSALYFCASSDHRGMNTEAFFGQGTRLTVV.

V usage is TRBV7-6 and J usage is TRBJ2-5, with D unresolved. CDR3 length: 13 residues. In germline, CDR1 is SGHVS, CDR2 FNYEAQ. Trimming cost V 2 bases and J 2 bases, with 6 bases left between them. The CDR3 region has the DNA TGTGCCAGCAGCTTATCTGGGCAAGAGACCCAGTACTTC. This gives the protein CASSLSGQETQYF.

The chain has TRBV11-2 and TRBJ2-5; the D call may be TRBD1 or TRBD2 (5 bases each). Germline-derived CDR1 and CDR2 are SGHAT and FQNNGV. The CDR3 runs to 11 residues. The V gene lost 8 bases and the J gene lost 5 bases, with 9 bases spanning the gap. The CDR3 is CASRGTETQYF. The CDR3 coding sequence is TGTGCCAGCCGGGGCACGGAGACCCAGTACTTC.

The chain combines TRBV27 with TRBJ2-1, with D perhaps matching TRBD1 (6 bases). V lost 6 bases and J 10 bases, leaving 16 bases between the germline ends. CDR1 is MNHEY, CDR2 SMNVEV, per germline (reference sequence). CDR3 length equals 13 residues. Written as DNA, the CDR3 is TGTGCCAGCAGCCCGCACCCAGGGGACGAGCAGTTCTTC. The encoded protein is CASSPHPGDEQFF.

CDR3 loop: CSAELLDYGYTF. CDR3 nucleotides: TGCAGCGCGGAGTTGCTCGATTATGGCTACACCTTC. The rearrangement links TRBV29-1 to TRBJ1-2; D is undetermined. V lost 7 bases to trimming and J lost 5 bases, with 14 bases between them. The germline V gene has CDR1 SQVTM and CDR2 ANQGSEA. This CDR3 has 12 residues.

Concerning this clone itself: This sample includes further DNA sequences coding for the same CDR3. The V and J genes are TRBV9 and TRBJ1-5; D is possibly TRBD1 (6 bases). V lost 0 bases to trimming and J lost 3 bases, with 7 bases between them. Germline CDR1 reads SGDLS; CDR2 reads YYNGEE. There are 14 residues in the CDR3. CDR3 nucleotide sequence: TGTGCCAGCAGCGTAGGGGACAACAATCAGCCCCAGCATTTT. Its protein product is CASSVGDNNQPQHF.

This clone came up a few times. The chain is built from TRBV10-3 and TRBJ2-1, with a possible D match to TRBD2 (6 bases). Trimming took 11 bases from V and 6 from J, leaving 14 bases between them. The CDR3 covers 12 residues. CDR1 and CDR2 (germline): ENHRY, SYGVKD. The CDR3 is CALAGSPNEQFF. DNA for the CDR3: TGTGCCCTCGCGGGGTCCCCCAATGAGCAGTTCTTC.

The rearrangement links TRBV14 to TRBJ2-1; D may correspond to TRBD1 or TRBD2 (5 bases each). The CDR3 loop spans 18 amino acids. Between the trimmed V and J ends, which lost 0 bases and 6 bases, there was a span of 21 bases. CDR1 is SGHDN and CDR2 is FVKESK in the germline V gene. For the CDR3, the DNA is TGTGCCAGCAGCCAAGATTGGCGTCAGGGAGTTTTAGGCAATGAGCAGTTCTTC. Its protein is CASSQDWRQGVLGNEQFF. The full variable domain, in which reference TRBV14 and TRBJ2-1 provide the parts outside the CDR3, is EAGVTQFPSHSVIEKGQTVTLRCDPISGHDNLYWYRRVMGKEIKFLLHFVKESKQDESGMPNNRFLAERTGGTYSTLKVQPAELEDSGVYFCASSQDWRQGVLGNEQFFGPGTRLTVL.

The gene calls are TRBV11-2 and TRBJ2-1; D remains unclear. Trimming left V 0 bases short and J 7 bases short, with 16 bases between. This CDR3 region has 16 residues. Germline CDR1 reads SGHAT; CDR2 reads FQNNGV. The CDR3 sequence: CASSLEGRSLLNEQFF. The DNA for the CDR3 is TGTGCCAGCAGCTTAGAGGGCAGGAGCCTACTAAATGAGCAGTTCTTC.

The chain has TRBV9 and TRBJ2-1; TRBD2 aligns across 8 bases. CDR3 length: 17 residues. Germline V lookup: CDR1 SGDLS, CDR2 YYNGEE. V lost 0 bases and J lost 5; bases outside the gene matches: 10. CDR3 residues: CASSVAGSGSGDNEQFF. CDR3 DNA: TGTGCCAGCAGCGTAGCAGGAAGCGGGAGCGGTGACAATGAGCAGTTCTTC. Combining the CDR3 with reference TRBV9 and TRBJ2-1 gives the whole variable domain DSGVTQTPKHLITATGQRVTLRCSPRSGDLSVYWYQQSLDQGLQFLIQYYNGEERAKGNILERFSAQQFPDLHSELNLSSLELGDSALYFCASSVAGSGSGDNEQFFGPGTRLTVL.

The chain couples TRBV9 to TRBJ2-2, with 7 bases aligning to TRBD1. CDR1 is SGDLS, CDR2 YYNGEE, per germline. Germline trimming cut 4 bases from V and 8 bases from J; bases unmatched to any gene: 8. This CDR3 is built from 14 residues. The chain's CDR3 is CASSPLQGPGELFF. The DNA of the CDR3 is TGTGCCAGCAGCCCCCTACAGGGGCCGGGGGAGCTGTTTTTT.

V is TRBV4-1 and J is TRBJ2-7, with D hard to call. Germline CDR1 reads MGHRA; CDR2 reads YSYEKL. The V end was cut by 4 bases, the J end by 1 base, with 14 bases between. The CDR3 runs 15 residues. The CDR3 sequence is CASSLEATVSYEQYF. The DNA of the CDR3 is TGCGCCAGCAGCCTTGAGGCGACGGTTTCCTACGAGCAGTACTTC.

This clone was observed once. This rearrangement joins TRBV5-1 to TRBJ2-2, with no clear D. The CDR3 is made up of 14 amino acids. V shed 0 bases and J shed 4 bases, with 7 bases lying between them. The V gene's germline CDR1 is SGHRS and CDR2 YFSETQ. CDR3 region: CASSLEQPTGELFF. In DNA form, the CDR3 reads TGCGCCAGCAGCTTGGAACAGCCCACCGGGGAGCTGTTTTTT.

The chain has TRBV27 and TRBJ2-3; possible D gene TRBD2, 6 bases. Germline loops: CDR1 MNHEY, CDR2 SMNVEV (reference sequence). The CDR3 sequence is 15 residues long. The V end lost 7 bases, the J end lost 4 bases, and 18 bases lay between the germline ends. CDR3 coding DNA: TGTGCCAGCACCTTTGGAGGGTCCGCCCCAGATACGCAGTATTTT. Translation: CASTFGGSAPDTQYF.

The chain has TRBV4-1 and TRBJ2-7; D unresolved. This CDR3 has 13 amino acids. Germline V gives CDR1 MGHRA, CDR2 YSYEKL. Trimming left V 4 bases short and J 0 bases short, with 7 bases between. The CDR3 sequence is CASSRENSYEQYF. CDR3 nucleotides: TGCGCCAGCAGCCGAGAGAACTCCTACGAGCAGTACTTC.

This clone was observed once. One junction end disagrees with the germline gene, perhaps due to a read error. The CDR3 DNA follows: TGTGCCCGCAGCGGGGCGGGGGGGCCAGTAGATACGCAGTATTTT. Residues: CARSGAGGPVDTQYF. The chain links TRBV9 to TRBJ2-3, with TRBD2 identical over 9 bases. The CDR3 runs 15 residues. Germline CDR1 reads SGDLS; CDR2 reads YYNGEE. Drawing the rest from reference TRBV9 and TRBJ2-3, the complete variable domain is DSGVTQTPKHLITATGQRVTLRCSPRSGDLSVYWYQQSLDQGLQFLIQYYNGEERAKGNILERFSAQQFPDLHSELNLSSLELGDSALYFCARSGAGGPVDTQYFGPGTRLTVL.

The chain couples TRBV5-1 to TRBJ2-1, with 9 bases lining up with TRBD2. The length of the CDR3 is 17 residues. Trimming took 4 bases from V and 7 from J; bases not matched to a gene: 15. In germline, CDR1 is SGHRS, CDR2 YFSETQ. The CDR3 DNA reads TGCGCCAGCAGCGGAACGACAAGCGGGGGGAAGAGGAATGAGCAGTTCTTC. Residues: CASSGTTSGGKRNEQFF.

CDR3 sequence reads: CASTAGGQNEQFF. The CDR3, as DNA: TGTGCCAGCACGGCGGGAGGGCAGAATGAGCAGTTCTTC. This rearrangement joins TRBV6-1 to TRBJ2-1, with 9 bases that match TRBD2. CDR1 is MNHNS, CDR2 SASEGT, per germline. Losses at the gene ends were 7 bases for V and 7 bases for J; bases not matched to a gene: 5. The CDR3 has 13 amino acids.

The rearrangement links TRBV7-9 to TRBJ1-2; no clear D. V lost 3 bases to trimming and J lost 8 bases, with 7 bases between them. The CDR3 has 11 residues. CDR1 and CDR2 (germline): SEHNR, FQNEAQ (reference sequence). Here the CDR3 DNA reads TGTGCCAGCAGCTTCCAGGAGGGCTACACCTTC. Translated: CASSFQEGYTF.

The rearrangement uses TRBV5-6 and TRBJ2-1; 7 bases are shared with TRBD2. Germline trimming cut 3 bases from V and 6 bases from J; bases unmatched to any gene: 15. The germline CDR1 and CDR2 sequences are SGHDT and YYEEEE. This CDR3 region has 17 residues. The CDR3 spells CASSSLPISGGSNEQFF. The CDR3 region has the DNA TGTGCCAGCAGCTCGCTCCCCATTTCGGGAGGAAGCAATGAGCAGTTCTTC.

This chain joins TRBV19 and TRBJ1-1; D gene uncertain. This CDR3 is 13 amino acids long. CDR1 is LNHDA, CDR2 SQIVND, per germline (reference sequence). V lost 6 bases, J lost 3 bases, and 11 bases lay in between. This chain's CDR3 is CASSWGGDTEAFF. CDR3 DNA: TGTGCCAGTAGCTGGGGAGGAGACACTGAAGCTTTCTTT.

This chain joins TRBV6-5 and TRBJ2-3, with a tentative D call TRBD1 (5 bases). This CDR3 is 16 amino acids long. Trimming cost V 2 bases and J 0 bases, with 12 bases left between them. Germline V CDR1 and CDR2: MNHEY, SVGAGI. DNA for the CDR3: TGTGCCAGCAGTTACGGGGCCGGTACTAGCACAGATACGCAGTATTTT. Translating it yields CASSYGAGTSTDTQYF.

CDR3 DNA sequence: TGTGCCAGCAGTCGGACACCCGATAGCAATCAGCCCCAGCATTTT. It specifies CASSRTPDSNQPQHF. The V gene is TRBV6-1, the J gene TRBJ1-5, with D possibly matching TRBD1 (5 bases). Trimming removed 5 bases at V and 0 bases at J, with 11 bases between. The CDR3 consists of 15 residues. Germline CDR1 reads MNHNS; CDR2 reads SASEGT.

The chain has TRBV9 and TRBJ2-7, with D possibly matching TRBD2 (5 bases). This CDR3 region has 14 residues. Germline CDR1 is SGDLS and CDR2 is YYNGEE. V lost 3 bases to trimming and J lost 5 bases, with 15 bases between them. This chain's CDR3 is CASSADGGFDEQYF. CDR3 coding DNA: TGTGCCAGCAGCGCTGACGGAGGATTCGACGAGCAGTACTTC. The whole variable domain, remainder taken from reference TRBV9 and TRBJ2-7, is DSGVTQTPKHLITATGQRVTLRCSPRSGDLSVYWYQQSLDQGLQFLIQYYNGEERAKGNILERFSAQQFPDLHSELNLSSLELGDSALYFCASSADGGFDEQYFGPGTRLTVT.